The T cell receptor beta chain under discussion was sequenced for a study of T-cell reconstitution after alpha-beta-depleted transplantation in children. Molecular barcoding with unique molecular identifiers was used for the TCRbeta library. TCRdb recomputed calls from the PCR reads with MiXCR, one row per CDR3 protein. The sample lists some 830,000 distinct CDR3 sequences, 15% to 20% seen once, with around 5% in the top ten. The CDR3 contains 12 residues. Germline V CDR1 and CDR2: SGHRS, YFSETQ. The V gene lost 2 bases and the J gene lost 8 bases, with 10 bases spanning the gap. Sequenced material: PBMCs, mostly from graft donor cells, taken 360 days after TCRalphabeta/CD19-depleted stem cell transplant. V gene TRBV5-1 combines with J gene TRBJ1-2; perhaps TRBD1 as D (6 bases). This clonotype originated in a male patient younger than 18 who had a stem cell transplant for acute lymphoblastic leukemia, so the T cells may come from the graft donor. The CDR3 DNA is TGCGCCAGCAGCTTCAGGGGCGTCGGCTACACCTTC. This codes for CASSFRGVGYTF.